This T cell receptor beta chain derives from a study of T cells in Graves' hyperthyroidism and ophthalmopathy. Whole-study results and caveats: Model-based prediction identified ophthalmopathy a median 6.5 months prior to its onset. Blood also contained most expanded thyroid clonotypes above 0.001.

In making diagnoses, clinical symptoms, serum thyroxine and TRAb, thyroid ultrasound and orbital computed tomography were all used. Fresh peripheral blood, 7.5 to 10 ml, yielded the PBMCs. This CDR3 contains 14 residues. The V and J ends lost 3 bases and 7 bases respectively, with 13 bases between them. CDR1 and CDR2 from the germline V gene are MNHNS and SASEGT. What was amplified from RNA transcripts were TCR beta CDR3 regions. Using the HTBI primer set, a first-round RT-PCR was run on the TCR CDR3. One entry per CDR3 protein, called by TCRdb with MiXCR from the multiplex PCR reads. The sample consists of about 550,000 distinct CDR3 sequences, less than 25% of them appearing once. This clonotype was observed at least ten times. Its antigen remains unidentified.

The sequenced sample consisted of blood. The V gene is TRBV6-1, the J gene TRBJ1-5, with no clear D. This sequence originates from a young man with Graves' hyperthyroidism. The CDR3 DNA follows: TGTGCCAGCAGTGAGTCGCATGTCGGGCAGCCCCAGCATTTT. Translation: CASSESHVGQPQHF.